This T cell receptor beta chain is drawn from a study of Graves' ophthalmopathy and Graves' hyperthyroidism. General observations from the study: Detection in blood was also observed for most expanded thyroid clonotypes above 0.001 frequency.

Amplification from RNA transcripts yielded the TCR beta CDR3 regions. Following a first-round RT-PCR that used HTBI primers, a second-round multiplex PCR was carried out. TCRdb independently ran MiXCR on the multiplex PCR reads; one entry per CDR3 protein. The sample lists fewer than 650,000 distinct CDR3 sequences; roughly 20% were seen once. This CDR3 spans 16 amino acids. V was cut by 7 bases and J by 0 bases, with 16 bases left in between. CDR1 and CDR2 (germline): MDHEN, SYDVKM. Points on this clonotype: Antigen unknown.

The rearrangement uses TRBV28 and TRBJ1-5; D not certain. Source material: peripheral blood. The source is a woman between 18 and 30 years old with stable Graves' hyperthyroidism. Some clones in this sample may be carry-over from other donors' samples. The CDR3 coding sequence is TGTGCCAGCACCTCAAGCGGTTTGAGTAGCAATCAGCCCCAGCATTTT. Translation: CASTSSGLSSNQPQHF.